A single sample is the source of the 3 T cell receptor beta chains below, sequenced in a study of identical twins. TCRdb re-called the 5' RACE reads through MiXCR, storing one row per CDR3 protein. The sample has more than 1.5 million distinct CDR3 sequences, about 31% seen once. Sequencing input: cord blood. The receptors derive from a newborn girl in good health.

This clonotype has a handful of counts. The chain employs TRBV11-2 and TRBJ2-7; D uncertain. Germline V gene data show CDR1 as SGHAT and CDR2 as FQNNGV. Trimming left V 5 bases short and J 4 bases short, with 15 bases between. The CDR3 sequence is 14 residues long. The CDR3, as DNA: TGTGCCAGCAGCCCCCCCGCCTCAGTGTACGAGCAGTACTTC. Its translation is CASSPPASVYEQYF. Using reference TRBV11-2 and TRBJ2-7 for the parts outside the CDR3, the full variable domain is EAGVAQSPRYKIIEKRQSVAFWCNPISGHATLYWYQQILGQGPKLLIQFQNNGVVDDSQLPKDRFSAERLKGVDSTLKIQPAKLEDSAVYLCASSPPASVYEQYFGPGTRLTVT.

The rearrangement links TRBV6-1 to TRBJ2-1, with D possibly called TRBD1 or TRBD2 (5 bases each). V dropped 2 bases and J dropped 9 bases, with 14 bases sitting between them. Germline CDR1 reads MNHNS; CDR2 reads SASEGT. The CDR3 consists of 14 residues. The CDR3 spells CASSEPGSGGEQFF. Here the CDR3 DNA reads TGTGCCAGCAGTGAACCTGGTAGTGGGGGTGAGCAGTTCTTC.

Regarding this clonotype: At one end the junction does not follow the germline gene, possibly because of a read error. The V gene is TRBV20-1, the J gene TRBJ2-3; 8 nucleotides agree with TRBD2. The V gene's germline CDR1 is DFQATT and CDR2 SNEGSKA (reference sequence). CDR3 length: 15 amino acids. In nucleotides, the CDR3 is TGCAGTGCAGAGGCGGGGGGCCCCGGCACAAATACGCAGTATTTT. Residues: CSAEAGGPGTNTQYF.